This TCR beta chain was observed in a study of CXCR3-negative and CXCR3-positive naive CD8 T cells. Study conclusions and caveats: Similar TRBV-TRBJ gene usage was seen in naive CXCR3-negative and CXCR3-positive cells, but not in memory cells. Diversity was high in both naive subsets and much lower in memory cells. For CXCR3-positive naive cells, TRB CDR3s were more hydrophobic than those of CXCR3-negative naive cells.

CDR1 is MDHEN, CDR2 SYDVKM, per germline. The length of the CDR3 is 19 residues. Each TRB cDNA library was prepared by 5' RACE (with UMI labels). One entry per CDR3 protein, without DNA, is what TCRdb gives after re-calling the 5' RACE reads. The sample spans 70,000 to 95,000 distinct CDR3 sequences; the ten largest clones claim 1.7%. A note on this clonotype: Its antigen remains unidentified.

This chain uses TRBV28 with TRBJ2-4; TCRdb outputs TRBD1, but without DNA this stays unchecked. The sequence was collected from a human donor in good health. Some clones in this sample may be carry-over from other donors' samples. The sample comprised naive CXCR3- CD8+ T cells from blood. Subset specified: CD45RO-CCR7+CD27+CD95- naive CD8+ T cells lacking CXCR3 (TNR3-). The CDR3: CASSPLTMRGQHRQGIQYF.